The 21 T cell receptor beta chains below come from one sample, sequenced in a study of T-cell reconstitution after alpha-beta-depleted transplantation in children (dated by TCRdb to the mid-2010s). Libraries were built with PCR. Reads for this sample came from an Illumina HiSeq 2500. TCR libraries were prepared with molecular barcoding, using unique molecular identifiers to normalize TCRbeta repertoire quantification. TCRdb redid the processing of the public reads, applying fastp at Q25 and MiXCR, and retained in-frame beta chains. Rows with a matching CDR3 protein are joined into one entry that keeps the most common DNA and genes. The table for this sample lists 500,000 to 600,000 distinct CDR3 sequences; around 18% of them were counted only once. The ten largest clones take up about 3.1% of the sample. The material sequenced was PBMCs from the stem cell graft donor, taken from the stem cell graft. The receptors were gathered from a human donor who donated a stem cell graft to a child with acute lymphoblastic leukemia.

This clonotype turned up a few times. The gene calls are TRBV19 and TRBJ2-7; D tentatively reads TRBD1 or TRBD2 (6 bases each). The germline CDR1 and CDR2 sequences are LNHDA and SQIVND (reference sequence). The CDR3 extends over 14 amino acids. Trimming removed 1 base at V and 5 bases at J, with 12 bases between. The CDR3 bases are TGTGCCAGTAGTATAGTCCCGGGGGCCCACGAGCAGTACTTC. Translating it yields CASSIVPGAHEQYF.

This clonotype was seen a few times. The chain has TRBV6-1 and TRBJ1-6; 9 bases agree with TRBD1. V was clipped by 6 bases and J by 10 bases; unmatched bases: 7. CDR1 is MNHNS and CDR2 is SASEGT in the germline V gene. The CDR3 is made up of 14 amino acids. CDR3 bases: TGTGCCAGCAGCGACAGGGGGTTTGGGTCACCCCTCCACTTT. It yields the protein CASSDRGFGSPLHF.

This chain joins TRBV5-1 and TRBJ1-2; D remains unclear. CDR1 is SGHRS, CDR2 YFSETQ, per germline. V was shortened by 5 bases and J by 2 bases, with 4 bases between the two germline ends. The CDR3 runs 11 residues. CDR3 loop: CASRMNYGYTF. As DNA, the CDR3 is TGCGCCAGCAGAATGAACTATGGCTACACCTTC.

This clonotype was found a few times. The chain uses TRBV5-1 and TRBJ2-5; no clear D. The CDR3 runs 14 residues. The V end lost 4 bases, the J end lost 3 bases, and 13 bases lay between the germline ends. Germline CDR1 is SGHRS and CDR2 is YFSETQ. The chain's CDR3 is CASSPRLGKETQYF. The CDR3, as DNA: TGCGCCAGCAGCCCCCGGCTTGGGAAAGAGACCCAGTACTTC.

This clonotype was counted only a few times. This chain joins TRBV5-1 and TRBJ2-7; D possibly corresponds to TRBD2 (6 bases). V gave up 3 bases and J gave up 4 bases, with 20 bases separating them. Germline V gene sequence: CDR1 SGHRS, CDR2 YFSETQ. The CDR3 consists of 16 residues. The CDR3 bases are TGCGCCAGCAGCTCACGGATGACGCGGGGACTTTACGAGCAGTACTTC. Translated, it gives CASSSRMTRGLYEQYF. The complete variable domain, with remaining parts taken from reference TRBV5-1 and TRBJ2-7, reads KAGVTQTPRYLIKTRGQQVTLSCSPISGHRSVSWYQQTPGQGLQFLFEYFSETQRNKGNFPGRFSGRQFSNSRSEMNVSTLELGDSALYLCASSSRMTRGLYEQYFGPGTRLTVT.

A few counts support this clonotype. The V call is TRBV6-1, the J call TRBJ2-1; 9 bases map to TRBD1. CDR3 length: 12 amino acids. V was clipped by 1 base and J by 12 bases; unmatched bases: 1. CDR1 is MNHNS, CDR2 SASEGT, per germline. CDR3 amino acids: CASSEVGQGQFF. In DNA, the CDR3 is TGTGCCAGCAGTGAAGTGGGACAGGGGCAGTTCTTC.

This clonotype was counted ten times or more. The gene calls are TRBV9 and TRBJ2-7; 8 bases agree with TRBD1. The germline V gene encodes CDR1 SGDLS and CDR2 YYNGEE. The CDR3 length is 16 residues. V was pared by 4 bases and J by 1 base, with 10 bases of the junction left unmatched. CDR3 DNA: TGTGCCAGCAGCCCCAGGACAGGGAGGCTTTCCTACGAGCAGTACTTC. This encodes CASSPRTGRLSYEQYF.

This clonotype was counted many times. The J gene is TRBJ2-5, the V gene TRBV5-1, with TRBD2 identical over 8 bases. This CDR3 is 13 amino acids long. CDR1 is SGHRS and CDR2 is YFSETQ in the germline V gene. Losses at the gene ends were 3 bases for V and 3 bases for J; bases not matched to a gene: 1. The CDR3 nucleotides read TGCGCCAGCAGCTCAGCGGGAGAAGAGACCCAGTACTTC. Translated: CASSSAGEETQYF.

This clonotype was observed a handful of times. J is TRBJ2-2 and V is TRBV24-1; D is unclear. Trimming took 6 bases from V and 0 from J, leaving 7 bases between them. CDR1 and CDR2 (germline): KGHDR, SFDVKD. The CDR3 totals 14 residues. CDR3: CATSSGPNTGELFF. Written as DNA, the CDR3 is TGTGCCACCAGTTCAGGTCCGAACACCGGGGAGCTGTTTTTT.

This clonotype has a handful of counts. The DNA for the CDR3 is TGCGCCAGCAGCCACCATCCAGGGACGCCTAGGGGGAACGCGGCCGGGGAGCTGTTTTTT. Its protein product is CASSHHPGTPRGNAAGELFF. The gene calls are TRBV4-1 and TRBJ2-2, with D perhaps matching TRBD1 (6 bases). Germline CDR1 reads MGHRA; CDR2 reads YSYEKL. This CDR3 is built from 20 residues. Trimming left V 3 bases short and J 6 bases short, with 29 bases between.

This clonotype was seen at least ten times. CDR3 sequence (DNA): TGCAGTGTCTCCGGGACAGGGGACAATCAGCCCCAGCATTTT. The encoded protein is CSVSGTGDNQPQHF. V gene TRBV29-1 combines with J gene TRBJ1-5, with TRBD1 identical over 10 bases. Germline CDR1 is SQVTM and CDR2 is ANQGSEA. This CDR3 is 14 amino acids long.

This clonotype was found a few times. J is TRBJ1-3 and V is TRBV5-5; maybe TRBD1 (5 bases). The germline gives CDR1 SGHKS, CDR2 YYEKEE (reference sequence). The CDR3 extends over 16 amino acids. The V end lost 4 bases, the J end lost 1 base, and 15 bases lay between the germline ends. The CDR3 region is CASSHTFRQSGNTIYF. CDR3 in DNA: TGTGCCAGCAGCCACACCTTTAGACAGTCTGGAAACACCATATATTTT.

The rearrangement joins TRBV5-1 to TRBJ2-1; D perhaps matches TRBD2 (6 bases). Trimming left V 3 bases short and J 4 bases short, with 17 bases between. The CDR3 consists of 16 residues. Per the germline V gene, CDR1 is SGHRS and CDR2 is YFSETQ. CDR3 bases: TGCGCCAGCAGCTCAAGGGTCGGGAGCGCGTACAATGAGCAGTTCTTC. It specifies CASSSRVGSAYNEQFF.

V and J are TRBV20-1 and TRBJ2-5, with 7 bases aligning to TRBD2. The CDR3 has 12 amino acids. Germline V lookup: CDR1 DFQATT, CDR2 SNEGSKA (reference sequence). After removal of 6 bases from V and 4 bases from J, the junction contained 5 bases not matched to a gene. The CDR3 region has the DNA TGCAGTGCGGGCTTAGCGGGAGAGACCCAGTACTTC. Protein: CSAGLAGETQYF.

A few counts support this clonotype. This rearrangement joins TRBV20-1 to TRBJ1-1, with D possibly being TRBD1 (5 bases). The CDR3 consists of 11 residues. V was cut by 5 bases and J by 4 bases, with 8 bases left in between. Germline-derived CDR1 and CDR2 are DFQATT and SNEGSKA (reference sequence). The CDR3 loop is CSASGITEAFF. The DNA of the CDR3 is TGCAGTGCTTCAGGGATCACTGAAGCTTTCTTT.

Only a few counts were recorded for this clonotype. V and J are TRBV19 and TRBJ2-7; no firm D call. Looked up from germline, CDR1 is LNHDA and CDR2 is SQIVND (reference sequence). Trimming stripped 3 bases from V and 1 base from J, with 7 bases between. The CDR3 length is 13 residues. The chain's CDR3 is CASSIDRSYEQYF. The DNA for the CDR3 is TGTGCCAGTAGTATCGACCGATCCTACGAGCAGTACTTC.

This clonotype was picked up a small number of times. The J gene is TRBJ1-2, the V gene TRBV7-3, with D perhaps matching TRBD1 (6 bases). This CDR3 has 13 amino acids. Germline V lookup: CDR1 SGHTA, CDR2 FQGTGA. V lost 4 bases to trimming and J lost 8 bases, with 14 bases between them. The CDR3 reads CASSSTGLNGYTF. The CDR3 nucleotides are TGTGCCAGCAGCTCCACAGGGCTCAACGGCTACACCTTC. Based on the CDR3 plus reference TRBV7-3 and TRBJ1-2, the full variable domain is GAGVSQTPSNKVTEKGKYVELRCDPISGHTALYWYRQSLGQGPEFLIYFQGTGAADDSGLPNDRFFAVRPEGSVSTLKIQRTERGDSAVYLCASSSTGLNGYTFGSGTRLTVV.

The rearrangement joins TRBV5-1 to TRBJ2-3; 9 bases fit TRBD1. This CDR3 has 16 residues. V dropped 3 bases and J dropped 6; count of bases not matched to a gene: 11. Per germline, CDR1 SGHRS and CDR2 YFSETQ. For the CDR3, the DNA is TGCGCCAGCAGCTACCCCCGGGACAGGGCAGTGGATACGCAGTATTTT. Amino acid sequence: CASSYPRDRAVDTQYF. Complete variable domain (other parts from reference TRBV5-1 and TRBJ2-3): KAGVTQTPRYLIKTRGQQVTLSCSPISGHRSVSWYQQTPGQGLQFLFEYFSETQRNKGNFPGRFSGRQFSNSRSEMNVSTLELGDSALYLCASSYPRDRAVDTQYFGPGTRLTVL.

As DNA, the CDR3 is TGCGCCAGCAGCGGGGGACAGGGACAAGAGACCCAGTACTTC. It yields the protein CASSGGQGQETQYF. The V call is TRBV5-1, the J call TRBJ2-5; 9 positions agree with TRBD1. The CDR3 runs 14 residues. The germline gives CDR1 SGHRS, CDR2 YFSETQ. Trimming removed 4 bases from V and 2 bases from J; junction bases left unmatched: 3.

This clonotype came up a few times. DNA for the CDR3: TGTGCCAGCAGTTTTTGGCCGGACACTGAAGCTTTCTTT. Translated: CASSFWPDTEAFF. This chain uses TRBV27 with TRBJ1-1; D remains unclear. The CDR3 runs 13 residues. Germline V gives CDR1 MNHEY, CDR2 SMNVEV (reference sequence). Trimming left V 3 bases short and J 3 bases short, with 8 bases between.

The table lists this clonotype with a few counts. CDR3 in DNA: TGTGCCAGCAGTCCGGCCCCGGGCAGGGGGTACAATGAGCAGTTCTTC. Protein product: CASSPAPGRGYNEQFF. The gene calls are TRBV27 and TRBJ2-1; 7 bases are a match to TRBD1. Germline CDR1 reads MNHEY; CDR2 reads SMNVEV (reference sequence). The V segment lost 5 bases and the J segment 4 bases; nucleotides outside the gene matches: 11. The length of the CDR3 is 16 residues.